What follows describes a single T cell receptor beta chain. This sample stems from a study of blood T cell repertoires in COVID-19. This CDR3 spans 14 amino acids. Per germline, CDR1 SGHVS and CDR2 FNYEAQ. V lost 3 bases and J lost 2, with 8 bases in between. The data were produced by immunoSEQ multiplex PCR, yet TCRdb's version contains in-frame clones alone and is incomplete. The sample lists some 85,000 clones, about four fifths occurring once. This receptor was identified in a woman older than 75 with active or convalescent COVID-19. Sample: peripheral blood. The rearrangement uses TRBV7-6 and TRBJ2-1; D uncertain. CDR3 protein: CASSLAHPYNEQFF. CDR3 DNA sequence: TGTGCCAGCAGCTTGGCCCATCCCTACAATGAGCAGTTCTTC. Variable domain in full (rest from reference TRBV7-6 and TRBJ2-1): GAGVSQSPRYKVTKRGQDVALRCDPISGHVSLYWYRQALGQGPEFLTYFNYEAQQDKSGLPNDRFSAERPEGSISTLTIQRTEQRDSAMYRCASSLAHPYNEQFFGPGTRLTVL.